This T cell receptor (beta chain) was recovered during a study of early T cells in non-severe SARS-CoV-2 infection. Background on the study: RNA in bulk from unsorted whole blood was sequenced, and chains were unpaired.

TCRdb recomputed calls from the 5' RACE reads with MiXCR, one row per CDR3 protein. This table has about 59,000 distinct CDR3 sequences, under 15% appearing once. This clonotype has at least ten counts. Germline V CDR1 and CDR2: SGHDN, FVKESK. This CDR3 region has 15 residues. Trimming took 1 base from V and 4 from J, leaving 13 bases between them. This clonotype was obtained from an adult who was a healthcare worker with PCR-confirmed SARS-CoV-2 infection or an uninfected control (not recorded which). V gene TRBV14 combines with J gene TRBJ2-5, with D hard to call. The material sequenced was whole blood. The CDR3 nucleotides are TGTGCCAGCAGCCAAGGGGCGTTTAGTAGAGAGACCCAGTACTTC. Translating gives CASSQGAFSRETQYF.